This T cell receptor (beta chain) is drawn from a study of blood T cell repertoires in COVID-19. On the study more broadly: Whether acute or convalescent, the COVID-19 samples came from the United States, Italy and Spain. Sources were T cells, B-cell-depleted T cells, or PBMCs; the material itself was cDNA or gDNA.

In the original processing: Estimation of nucleated cell counts was performed using reference gene primer amplification. Sequencing was performed with immunoSEQ multiplex PCR; in TCRdb, only in-frame clones are kept and a portion is missing. The V and J calls and the clone size are those of that table, but D and trimming were determined from the DNA. This table holds approximately 23,000 clones, 80% to 95% found once. Input material: peripheral blood. The TCR comes from a man between 65 and 85 years old with acute or convalescent COVID-19.

CDR3 residues: CASSFTRYRGAPSYEQYF. CDR3 in DNA: TGTGCCAGCAGTTTTACTCGGTACCGGGGAGCGCCTTCCTACGAGCAGTACTTC. The rearrangement uses TRBV27 and TRBJ2-7, with D possibly being TRBD2 (5 bases). In germline, CDR1 is MNHEY, CDR2 SMNVEV (reference sequence). CDR3 length: 18 residues. V lost 3 bases and J 1 base, leaving 22 bases between the germline ends.